This T cell receptor beta chain was profiled in a study of shared clonotypes between healthy human individuals. Study-level background: Per-donor plates numbered three CD4 naive, three CD4 memory, two CD8 naive and one CD8 memory.

This CDR3 comprises 11 residues. V gave up 2 bases and J gave up 8 bases, with 6 bases separating them. The V gene's germline CDR1 is MNHEY and CDR2 SVGAGI. Here immunoSEQ multiplex PCR was the method, and the copy in TCRdb shows in-frame clones only, minus some. Among about 1 million clones listed, about three quarters were seen once. The chain recombines TRBV6-5 with TRBJ1-2; D remains ambiguous. This receptor was obtained from a man younger than 35 in good health. Sequencing was carried out using memory CD4+ T cells sorted from blood. The subset is: CD45RA-negative fraction. CDR3 nucleotides: TGTGCCAGCAGTTACCCAGGCGGCTACACCTTC. It yields the protein CASSYPGGYTF.